The rows below give T cell receptor beta chains drawn from one sample of a study of cytomegalovirus exposure and HLA in healthy donors. Using immunoSEQ multiplex PCR, the repertoire was profiled, and TCRdb retains in-frame clones only, with some absent. The sample holds under 200,000 clones, around 68% seen once. The sample consisted of PBMCs. Every receptor here comes from a man aged 45-65 years in good health and CMV-seronegative. Both conserved end residues are part of each CDR3. A D gene is named only where the DNA matches it firmly. Only some rows state a clone size, as once, few, many or a class for expanded clones.

d_call	v_call	j_call	clone_size	cdr3_nt	cdr3_aa
TRBD1	TRBV11-2	TRBJ1-6	once	TGTGCCAGCAGCTTAGGGGGTACAGGGGGCTATTCACCCCTCCACTTT	CASSLGGTGGYSPLHF
NA	TRBV27	TRBJ2-7	few	TGTGCCAGCAGTTTATTGAGGGAATACTCCTACGAGCAGTACTTC	CASSLLREYSYEQYF
TRBD1	TRBV29-1	TRBJ2-7	few	TGCAGCGTTGTCCGGGACAGCTCCTACGAGCAGTACTTC	CSVVRDSSYEQYF
TRBD2	TRBV6-1	TRBJ2-3	NA	TGTGCCAGCAGTGATAAGCGGGGGGCTGCAGATACGCAGTATTTT	CASSDKRGAADTQYF
TRBD2	TRBV18	TRBJ2-5	few	TGTGCCAGCTCACCCGGGACTAGCGGGGCCCAAGAGACCCAGTACTTC	CASSPGTSGAQETQYF
NA	TRBV5-6	TRBJ2-7	NA	TGTGCCAGCAGCTTGGGGGCTTACGAGCAGTACTTC	CASSLGAYEQYF
NA	TRBV27	TRBJ2-1	NA	TGTGCCAGCAGTTTCGGGACAACCTCCTACAATGAGCAGTTCTTC	CASSFGTTSYNEQFF
NA	TRBV15	TRBJ1-2	NA	TGTGCCACCAGCAATCTCGAACGGAACTATGGCTACACCTTC	CATSNLERNYGYTF
NA	TRBV7-2	TRBJ2-7	NA	TGTGCCAGCAGCTTAGAGGGAGGTACGACCGAGCAGTACTTC	CASSLEGGTTEQYF
NA	TRBV18	TRBJ1-4	few	TGTGCCAGCTCACCCCTTACCCCCATGGAAGTAATCATAAGAGGAACTAATGAAAAACTGTTTTTT	CASSPLTPMEVIIRGTNEKLFF
TRBD1	TRBV5-8	TRBJ2-2	NA	TGTGCCAGCAGGGACAGGGGGTCTTCGGTGACCGGGGAGCTGTTTTTT	CASRDRGSSVTGELFF
TRBD2	TRBV4-3	TRBJ2-3	few	TGCGCCAGCAGCCAAGAGCCTAGCGGTGCTAGCACAGATACGCAGTATTTT	CASSQEPSGASTDTQYF
NA	TRBV6-6	TRBJ1-1	few	TGTGCCAGCAGTTACGATTCGGACACTGAAGCTTTCTTT	CASSYDSDTEAFF
NA	TRBV27	TRBJ1-1	once	TGTGCCAGCAGTTTATCCCCCGCGGGTCAGTTGGGGGCTTTCTTT	CASSLSPAGQLGAFF
NA	TRBV29-1	TRBJ2-2	few	TGCAGTGCCCTCGCGGAAATCAACACCGGGGAGCTGTTTTTT	CSALAEINTGELFF
TRBD1	TRBV11-2	TRBJ1-2	NA	TGTGCCAGCAGCTTAGAGAGGGGGCATCCCTATGGCTACACCTTC	CASSLERGHPYGYTF
TRBD1	TRBV10-1	TRBJ1-4	NA	TGCGCCAGCAGTGACAGGACAGGGGATGAAAAACTGTTTTTT	CASSDRTGDEKLFF
NA	TRBV2	TRBJ2-3	NA	TGTGCCAGCAACTTCGATACGCAGTATTTT	CASNFDTQYF
NA	TRBV2	TRBJ1-2	NA	TGTGCCAGATCGTCCGACAGCCTCCGTTATGGCTACACCTTC	CARSSDSLRYGYTF
NA	TRBV19	TRBJ2-4	few	TGTGCCAGTAGTCCCGGAGGAGCGAGCATTCAGTACTTC	CASSPGGASIQYF
NA	TRBV19	TRBJ1-5	NA	TGTGCCAGTAGTATTCCGACAGGTAATCAGCCCCAGCATTTT	CASSIPTGNQPQHF
NA	TRBV14	TRBJ2-1	few	TGTGCCAGCAGCCAACCAAGCACGTACGGGGGATCCTACAATGAGCAGTTCTTC	CASSQPSTYGGSYNEQFF
TRBD1	TRBV19	TRBJ1-1	NA	TGTGCCAGTAGAACTCAACTGACAGGGGGAGCTTTCTTT	CASRTQLTGGAFF
NA	TRBV19	TRBJ1-5	NA	TGTGCCAGTAGTACCGCAGCAGGGGGCAATCAGCCCCAGCATTTT	CASSTAAGGNQPQHF
NA	TRBV29-1	TRBJ1-2	NA	TGCAGCGTTGAAAGGGGGGGCGGAGGCTACACCTTC	CSVERGGGGYTF
TRBD2	TRBV11-2	TRBJ2-2	NA	TGTGCCAGCAGCTCTTGGGGCAGCGGGGACAACACCGGGGAGCTGTTTTTT	CASSSWGSGDNTGELFF
NA	TRBV7-2	TRBJ2-7	NA	TGTGCCAGCAGCCCCTTTAGTGGTCCTCCCTACGAGCAGTACTTC	CASSPFSGPPYEQYF
NA	TRBV25-1	TRBJ1-2	few	TGTGCCAGCAACCGGGACGGGGGTTTTGGCTACACCTTC	CASNRDGGFGYTF
NA	TRBV5-1	TRBJ1-1	few	TGCGCCAGCAGCCTCACCGCCGGGGTCTTGAACACTGAAGCTTTCTTT	CASSLTAGVLNTEAFF
TRBD1	TRBV19	TRBJ2-1	NA	TGTGCCAGTAGCTCCTCTGGGACAGGGCTTGAGCAGTTCTTC	CASSSSGTGLEQFF
NA	TRBV28	TRBJ2-3	NA	TGTGCCAGCAGCCTCAGATTCGCGCAGTATTTT	CASSLRFAQYF
NA	TRBV6-5	TRBJ1-1	NA	TGTGCCAGCAGTTATGTCCTCGGACAGATGAACACTGAAGCTTTCTTT	CASSYVLGQMNTEAFF
TRBD1	TRBV7-9	TRBJ1-2	NA	TGTGCTTGGGGGGGACAGGGGTCGTGGGGCTACACCTTC	CAWGGQGSWGYTF
NA	TRBV7-2	TRBJ1-1	few	TGTGCCAGCAGCTTAGGGGGAGGACACCGGAACACTGAAGCTTTCTTT	CASSLGGGHRNTEAFF
NA	TRBV5-1	TRBJ2-2	NA	TGCGCCAGCAGCCCCCCGGGAACCCCCGGGGAGCTGTTTTTT	CASSPPGTPGELFF
NA	TRBV19	TRBJ1-2	NA	TGTGCCAGTAGTATGCCCCCAGTCAACTATGGCTACACCTTC	CASSMPPVNYGYTF
TRBD2	TRBV2	TRBJ2-2	NA	TGTGCCAGCAGTGATCTAGCGGGTAACACCGGGGAGCTGTTTTTT	CASSDLAGNTGELFF
NA	TRBV4-1	TRBJ2-3	NA	TGCGCCAGCAGCCGGACTGCGGGGCCCCCTCAAAGAACAGATACGCAGTATTTT	CASSRTAGPPQRTDTQYF
NA	TRBV6-5	TRBJ1-1	once	TGTGCCAGCAGTCTCTCACATATGAACACTGAAGCTTTCTTT	CASSLSHMNTEAFF
TRBD2	TRBV5-3	TRBJ2-5	few	TGTGCCAGAAGCTTCGCGGGGGAAGGGAGAGAGACCCAGTACTTC	CARSFAGEGRETQYF
TRBD1	TRBV4-1	TRBJ2-7	NA	TGCGCCAGCAGCCAAGAGGGGACAGGGATCTACGAGCAGTACTTC	CASSQEGTGIYEQYF
TRBD1	TRBV6-6	TRBJ1-2	NA	TGTGCCAGCAGTTACGGACAGGGAAACTATGGCTACACCTTC	CASSYGQGNYGYTF
TRBD1	TRBV5-1	TRBJ2-7	NA	TGCGCCAGCAGCTCCAATAACCCGGGACAGAGGAACGAGCAGTACTTC	CASSSNNPGQRNEQYF
TRBD1	TRBV18	TRBJ1-2	NA	TGTGCCAGCTCTCCCGGGACAGGGGAATTCTATGGCTACACCTTC	CASSPGTGEFYGYTF
TRBD2	TRBV19	TRBJ2-3	NA	TGTGCCAGTAGTTTACGGGGGGGTGGCACAGATACGCAGTATTTT	CASSLRGGGTDTQYF
TRBD1	TRBV5-1	TRBJ2-7	NA	TGCGCCAGCAGCTCAAGCGGGACAGGGGCCGGCGAGCAGTACTTC	CASSSSGTGAGEQYF
NA	TRBV5-1	TRBJ1-1	NA	TGCGCCAGCAGCTTGGCGGCGAGGTTGTCTGAAGCTTTCTTT	CASSLAARLSEAFF
NA	TRBV18	TRBJ2-7	few	TGTGCCAGCTCACCACCGCAGGGTTATTCCTACGAGCAGTACTTC	CASSPPQGYSYEQYF
NA	TRBV6-6	TRBJ2-2	NA	TGTGCCAGCAGTAGACAGTTTACCGGGGAGCTGTTTTTT	CASSRQFTGELFF
TRBD1	TRBV5-1	TRBJ1-5	NA	TGCGCCAGCAGCTTAACCGGGACAGGGGGCAATCAGCCCCAGCATTTT	CASSLTGTGGNQPQHF
TRBD1	TRBV5-1	TRBJ2-7	NA	TGCGCCAGCAGCTTGGGGACAGGGTTTTACGAGCAGTACTTC	CASSLGTGFYEQYF
TRBD1	TRBV6-5	TRBJ1-4	few	TGTGCCAGCAGTTATGAGACAGGGGCGGGTGAAAAACTGTTTTTT	CASSYETGAGEKLFF
TRBD2	TRBV6-5	TRBJ2-7	NA	TGTGCCAGCAGCACGAGCGGGGGGACCACCTACGAGCAGTACTTC	CASSTSGGTTYEQYF
NA	TRBV6-5	TRBJ1-1	NA	TGTGCCAGCAGTTACAAACGGGGAGAAGCTTTCTTT	CASSYKRGEAFF